Listed here are 22 T cell receptor beta chains from one sample, sequenced in a study of blood T cell repertoires in COVID-19 (dated by TCRdb to the early 2020s). Receptor amplification or capture employed the immunoSEQ multiplex PCR assay. TCRdb took over this immuneACCESS table, retaining in-frame rearrangements with V and J assigned. Such tables are incomplete; in checked studies, under half of the missing clones stem from an unresolved V gene, and the remainder is unexplained. The sample table holds about 270,000 clones, of which under 90% were seen once. The top ten hold roughly 3% of the sample. Sequencing input: peripheral blood. These receptors were obtained from a woman aged 18-29 years with acute or convalescent COVID-19.

This clone was observed once. V is TRBV20-1 and J is TRBJ1-2; the D is unclear. The V gene lost 2 bases and the J gene lost 4 bases, with 5 bases spanning the gap. The germline CDR1 and CDR2 sequences are DFQATT and SNEGSKA (reference sequence). This CDR3 has 11 residues. The CDR3, as DNA: TGCAGTGCTAGAATCGGCTATGGCTACACCTTC. Translating gives CSARIGYGYTF.

The chain employs TRBV25-1 and TRBJ1-1, with D unclear. V lost 4 bases, J lost 2 bases, and 8 bases lay in between. Germline V gene sequence: CDR1 MGHDK, CDR2 SYGVNS. There are 13 residues in the CDR3. DNA of the CDR3: TGTGCCAGCAGTGGGGCAGCCAACACTGAAGCTTTCTTT. Its protein is CASSGAANTEAFF.

In its sample, this clone was seen a few times. Other DNA sequences in the sample encode the same CDR3. The rearrangement links TRBV7-2 to TRBJ2-5, with 10 bases matching TRBD2. The trim removed 0 bases at V and 4 bases at J, leaving 5 bases unmatched. The germline V gene encodes CDR1 SGHTA and CDR2 FQGNSA. This CDR3 is built from 16 residues. CDR3 loop: CASSLAGTSVGETQYF. DNA for the CDR3: TGTGCCAGCAGCTTAGCCGGGACTAGCGTGGGAGAGACCCAGTACTTC.

The chain joins TRBV18 to TRBJ1-2; 9 bases align to TRBD1. J gave up 4 bases and V 2 bases, and 2 bases lay outside the gene matches. This CDR3 is 14 amino acids long. CDR1 is KGHSH, CDR2 LQKENI, per germline. CDR3 protein: CASSPGTGSYGYTF. DNA for the CDR3: TGTGCCAGCTCACCAGGGACAGGGAGCTATGGCTACACCTTC.

V is TRBV27 and J is TRBJ2-5; D not resolved. The germline V and J ends were trimmed by 2 bases and 5 bases, with 9 bases remaining between them. The CDR3 is 13 residues long. Germline lookup yields CDR1 MNHEY and CDR2 SMNVEV (reference sequence). CDR3: CASSLGFRETQYF. The CDR3 region has the DNA TGTGCCAGCAGTTTAGGTTTTCGGGAGACCCAGTACTTC.

The V call is TRBV10-3, the J call TRBJ2-1; 11 bases line up with TRBD2. Trimming at V came to 3 bases and at J to 4 bases, leaving 5 bases not matched to a gene. The length of the CDR3 is 16 residues. Germline CDR1 ENHRY, CDR2 SYGVKD. This chain's CDR3 is CAISDPGTSGYNEQFF. The CDR3 DNA reads as TGTGCCATCAGTGACCCCGGGACTAGCGGTTACAATGAGCAGTTCTTC.

This chain links TRBV28 with TRBJ1-5; D is ambiguous. The CDR3 has 14 residues. The V gene lost 2 bases and the J gene lost 1 base, with 6 bases spanning the gap. The germline V gene has CDR1 MDHEN and CDR2 SYDVKM. CDR3 amino acids: CASSLMRSNQPQHF. DNA for the CDR3: TGTGCCAGCAGTTTAATGAGGAGCAATCAGCCCCAGCATTTT.

The chain uses TRBV18 and TRBJ2-1; D is perhaps TRBD1 (8 bases). The V and J ends lost 3 bases and 8 bases respectively, with 26 bases between them. In germline, CDR1 is KGHSH, CDR2 LQKENI. The CDR3 is 18 amino acids. CDR3 region: CASSPRQGLAESLDEQFF. The CDR3 nucleotides are TGTGCCAGCTCACCTAGACAGGGGCTAGCGGAAAGTTTGGATGAGCAGTTCTTC.

The V call is TRBV15, the J call TRBJ1-5, with D unresolved. Trimming removed 5 bases at V and 3 bases at J, with 8 bases between. The CDR3 sequence is 13 residues long. Germline V CDR1 and CDR2: LNHNV, YYDKDF (reference sequence). CDR3 nucleotide sequence: TGTGCCACCAGCTTGCGGCCCAATCAGCCCCAGCATTTT. Residues: CATSLRPNQPQHF.

The CDR3 nucleotides are TGTGCCAGCAGTCCGACAGGGATGGGTCAGCCCCAGCATTTT. Translating it yields CASSPTGMGQPQHF. The rearrangement links TRBV27 to TRBJ1-5; 7 positions agree with TRBD1. Trimming took 5 bases from V and 6 from J; bases not matched to a gene: 7. CDR1 is MNHEY, CDR2 SMNVEV, per germline (reference sequence). This CDR3 contains 14 residues.

The chain carries TRBV6-6 and TRBJ2-7, with unresolved D. CDR1 MNHNY and CDR2 SVGAGI come from the germline V gene (reference sequence). The CDR3 is 11 amino acids. V was clipped by 8 bases and J by 6 bases, with 11 bases between them. CDR3 bases: TGTGCCAGCTCTTTAGCTCGCGAGCAGTACTTC. Translated, it gives CASSLAREQYF.

This clone was recorded only once. The genes are TRBV19 and TRBJ1-1; the D gene is possibly TRBD1 (5 bases). The CDR3 contains 14 residues. V was pared by 6 bases and J by 1 base, with 12 bases between. Germline lookup yields CDR1 LNHDA and CDR2 SQIVND (reference sequence). This CDR3 is CASSPQVRNTEAFF. CDR3 bases: TGTGCCAGTAGCCCACAGGTGAGGAACACTGAAGCTTTCTTT. Together with reference TRBV19 and TRBJ1-1, the CDR3 gives the full variable domain: DGGITQSPKYLFRKEGQNVTLSCEQNLNHDAMYWYRQDPGQGLRLIYYSQIVNDFQKGDIAEGYSVSREKKESFPLTVTSAQKNPTAFYLCASSPQVRNTEAFFGQGTRLTVV.

This chain connects TRBV30 to TRBJ1-1; D not certain. V lost 4 bases and J 1 base, leaving 10 bases between the germline ends. In germline, CDR1 is GTSNPN, CDR2 SVGIG (reference sequence). The length of the CDR3 is 13 residues. This CDR3 is CAWNRRGNTEAFF. In DNA, the CDR3 is TGTGCCTGGAATAGGCGGGGGAACACTGAAGCTTTCTTT.

The chain carries TRBV12-3 or TRBV12-4 and TRBJ2-1, with 7 bases fitting TRBD1. CDR3 size: 13 residues. The junction had 2 bases not matched to a gene; V was cut back by 2 bases and J by 7 bases. The CDR3 loop is CASSLNRGNEQFF. The CDR3 DNA reads TGTGCCAGCAGTTTAAACAGGGGAAATGAGCAGTTCTTC.

The chain links TRBV7-2 to TRBJ1-2; D is unclear. CDR1 is SGHTA and CDR2 is FQGNSA in the germline V gene. Deletions cut 2 bases from V and 8 bases from J, with 18 bases between. This CDR3 is built from 15 residues. In DNA, the CDR3 is TGTGCCAGCAGCTTATCTGAGGGAGTGGTATTGGGCTACACCTTC. Its translation is CASSLSEGVVLGYTF.

The chain is built from TRBV21-1 and TRBJ1-2; no check of the table's D call, TRBD1, against the DNA was made. TRBV21-1 is a listed pseudogene. This CDR3 has 17 amino acids. The CDR3 spells CASSKEGADRDNYGYTF. The CDR3 DNA is TGTGCCAGCAGCAAAGAGGGAGCGGACAGGGATAACTATGGCTACACCTTC.

V and J are TRBV3-1 (or the pseudogene TRBV3-2) and TRBJ2-3; 10 bases line up with TRBD1. The CDR3 spans 13 residues. V dropped 11 bases and J dropped 6; count of bases not matched to a gene: 8. Germline V gene lookup returns CDR1 LGHDT and CDR2 YNNKEL (reference sequence). The CDR3 coding sequence is TGTGCCTCTTGGGACAGGGGAAGCGATACGCAGTATTTT. It specifies CASWDRGSDTQYF.

This rearrangement joins TRBV7-8 to TRBJ2-2, with 12 bases identical to TRBD1. This CDR3 spans 16 amino acids. The V and J ends lost 5 bases and 6 bases, in that order; junction bases with no gene match: 7. Germline-derived CDR1 and CDR2 are SGHVS and FQNEAQ. DNA for the CDR3: TGTGCCAGCAGCGCCCCGGGACAGGGGGCTTCCGGGGAGCTGTTTTTT. This encodes CASSAPGQGASGELFF.

The chain combines TRBV6-5 with TRBJ2-5; 10 bases agree with TRBD2. The germline V gene encodes CDR1 MNHEY and CDR2 SVGAGI. With 0 bases clipped from V and 1 base from J, the junction kept 2 bases outside the gene matches. This CDR3 is 16 amino acids long. Written as DNA, the CDR3 is TGTGCCAGCAGTTACTCCCCTAGCGGGAGCCAAGAGACCCAGTACTTC. Translation gives CASSYSPSGSQETQYF.

The chain joins TRBV27 to TRBJ2-7; 7 positions match TRBD2. With 3 bases clipped from V and 0 bases from J, the junction kept 8 bases outside the gene matches. The CDR3 runs 16 residues. Germline V gene sequence: CDR1 MNHEY, CDR2 SMNVEV (reference sequence). CDR3 bases: TGTGCCAGCAGTTTTATTTCAGGGACTACCTCCTACGAGCAGTACTTC. Translated, it gives CASSFISGTTSYEQYF.

The rearrangement links TRBV3-1 (or the pseudogene TRBV3-2) to TRBJ2-7; 10 nucleotides align to TRBD2. The V gene end was trimmed by 4 bases and the J gene end by 4 bases; junction bases not matched to a gene: 7. CDR1 and CDR2 from the germline V gene are LGHDT and YNNKEL (reference sequence). The CDR3 has 15 residues. CDR3 nucleotides: TGTGCCAGCAGCCCCGGGGCTAGCGGGAGATACGAGCAGTACTTC. This translates into CASSPGASGRYEQYF.

J is TRBJ1-1 and V is TRBV7-2, with 7 bases that match TRBD1. The CDR3 is made up of 13 amino acids. Germline V lookup: CDR1 SGHTA, CDR2 FQGNSA. The V and J ends lost 5 bases and 1 base, in that order; junction bases with no gene match: 1. CDR3 DNA: TGTGCCAGCAGCCGGGACAGGAACACTGAAGCTTTCTTT. Residues: CASSRDRNTEAFF.